This T cell receptor (beta chain) was captured in a study of T cell clones after liver transplantation. Study-wide background: HCV positivity affected three of eight recipients; the rest lacked autoimmune or viral indications. Draws occurred before transplant, before withdrawal, and after complete or failed withdrawal.

Produced via immunoSEQ multiplex PCR; TCRdb's table is partial and in-frame only. The table records roughly 49,000 clones, approximately 71% of them present only once. The CDR3 totals 15 residues. The germline gives CDR1 SGHVS, CDR2 FQNEAQ. V was trimmed by 1 base and J by 14 bases, leaving 22 bases between them. This clone was detected only once. The V call is TRBV7-8, the J call TRBJ2-3, with D unclear. This clonotype was obtained from a human patient who received a liver transplant. Some T cells may be the graft donor's. This specimen consisted of CD4+ T cells from blood, obtained more than 52 months after liver transplant. For the CDR3, the DNA is TGTGCCAGCAGCTTAGTAGTTCAGGTGTTTAATCCTCTGTATTTT. Translating gives CASSLVVQVFNPLYF.